The subject of this entry is one TCR beta chain. The sample holds many counts of this clonotype. Its antigen remains undetermined. Per-base qualities were not stored, and no clone one base away is much larger. These data originate in a study of T cells in Graves' hyperthyroidism and ophthalmopathy (dated by TCRdb to the late 2010s). Context from the whole study: Peripheral blood was collected at initial diagnosis, before any treatment. TCR V-J signatures able to tell the groups apart were searched for in a discovery cohort of around 95 patients, of whom about 40 had Graves' ophthalmopathy and about 60 had stable Graves' hyperthyroidism. Prospective prediction of ophthalmopathy was tested in an independent validation cohort consisting of about 20 hyperthyroidism patients and around 17 patients who later progressed to ophthalmopathy. For training and testing, the 80 to 100 patients in the discovery cohort were randomly divided in a 7:3 ratio. In addition, the study compared T-cell repertoires in thyroid tissue and in blood from six Graves' hyperthyroidism patients. After blood sampling, hyperthyroidism patients were treated with methimazole at a starting dose of 30 mg daily, and ophthalmopathy patients were treated with high-dose intravenous methylprednisolone. According to the paper, TCR Vbeta CDR3 sequencing was carried out on around 140 peripheral blood samples, which came from fewer than 50 ophthalmopathy, around 75 hyperthyroidism and roughly 17 progressor patients.

Trimming removed 4 bases from V and 2 bases from J; the gene matches leave 5 bases unexplained. CDR1 and CDR2, per the germline V gene, are MGHDK and SYGVNS. The CDR3 holds 17 amino acids from the cysteine to the phenylalanine. Just the 51-base CDR3 DNA is kept, in frame starting at base 1. The TCR beta CDR3 regions were amplified from RNA transcripts. The first round of RT-PCR for the TCR CDR3 was performed with the HTBI primer set and the Qiagen OneStep RT-PCR kit. The libraries were constructed in a second round of multiplex PCR and then size-selected and purified. Libraries were sequenced paired-end with 100 bp reads on an Illumina HiSeq2000. Concerning the study's data processing: SOAPnuke was used to process the raw data, throwing out any read that contained adapters or uncalled bases, had a mean Phred below 15, or lacked an exact constant-primer or identifier match. High-quality paired reads were merged using COPE v1.2.5, and each unique nucleotide sequence was defined as a clonotype. Clonotypes were aligned to IMGT TRBV, TRBD and TRBJ reference segments using MiTCR v1.1. Only V-J combinations with frequency above 0.0001, covering 99% to 99.2% of repertoires, were analysed. The TCS score was defined as the ratio of F50 (clonal expansion) to E x V (chaos), calculated using BLOSUM62-based TCRdist between CDR3 peptides within each V-J. Welch's t-statistics and random forest reduced roughly 500 V-J features to 10 to 15, which were used in a naive Bayes classifier (R e1071). The Morisita-Horn index was used to measure how similar the thyroid and blood repertoires were. TCRdb took the public reads, trimmed them with fastp at Q25, ran MiXCR for clone calling and kept in-frame beta chains. Each entry merges the rows of one CDR3 protein and shows their most common DNA and genes. Here the V and J calls rest on TCRdb's processing, not on the authors' analysis. In this sample the table shows 750,000 to 950,000 distinct CDR3 sequences, more than 30% of which occur a single time. The top ten clones comprise roughly 8.3% of the sample.

Graves' hyperthyroidism was defined as stable when no progression to ophthalmopathy occurred over 18 months of follow-up. Hyperthyroidism patients were newly diagnosed, with disease duration under 2 months, and aged 18 to 65 years. Any patient with an uncontrolled infection, another autoimmune disease, pregnancy or lactation was excluded. Diagnoses relied on clinical symptoms, serum thyroxine and TRAb, thyroid ultrasound and orbital computed tomography. PBMCs were separated from around 9.1 ml of fresh peripheral blood using Ficoll-Paque density gradient centrifugation. Total RNA was extracted with Trizol reagent, and quality was checked on an Agilent 2100 Bioanalyzer. Results and caveats for the whole study, not just this receptor: A model built on a 13 V-J signature distinguished ophthalmopathy from stable hyperthyroidism, reaching roughly 88% sensitivity and around 81% specificity in cross-validation and 80%/75% in testing. Most expanded thyroid clonotypes (frequency above 0.001) were also detected in blood, suggesting blood repertoires may reflect thyroid immune responses. In validation, the model predicted progression to ophthalmopathy with over 60% sensitivity and approximately 74% specificity, a median of approximately 6.5 months before onset. No statistical method was used to fix the sample size in advance, and group allocation was not hidden from the investigators.

This TCR derives from a man aged 18-30 years with Graves' hyperthyroidism. The rearranged segments are TRBV25-1 and TRBJ2-6, with 10 bases matching TRBD1. Sequencing used blood. The bases read TGTGCCAGCAGTGGGGGACAGGGGCCTCCTGGGGCCAACGTCCTGACTTTC. It translates as CASSGGQGPPGANVLTF.